This passage covers 29 T cell receptor beta chains from one sample sequenced in a study of graft-versus-host responses after intestinal transplantation (dated by TCRdb to 2020 to 2023). The sample's time point, from its label and the paper: cells obtained before transplantation from donor or recipient. The receptor library was made with the immunoSEQ multiplex PCR assay. Not all clones reach the TCRdb copy of this immuneACCESS table, which keeps in-frame sequences only. Checked studies attribute under half of the gap to unresolved V genes and leave the rest unexplained. For this sample the table gives some 76,000 clones, of which around 86% were detected only once. Less than 9.5% of the sample goes to the ten largest clones. These TCRs' antigens remain unknown. Here the sequenced sample was unstimulated CD8+ T cells sorted from spleen or lymph node cells, taken before transplant. Receptor source: a human donor who was the organ donor for an intestinal transplant.

The chain recombines TRBV7-9 with TRBJ1-2; 7 positions agree with TRBD1. The CDR3 runs 19 residues. Per the germline V gene, CDR1 is SEHNR and CDR2 is FQNEAQ (reference sequence). V shed 0 bases and J 6 bases; nucleotides not matched to a gene: 19. The CDR3 protein is CASSLAAGGLLEDGNGYTF. The CDR3 coding sequence is TGTGCCAGCAGCTTAGCGGCAGGGGGTTTATTGGAGGACGGTAATGGCTACACCTTC.

The rearrangement uses TRBV23-1 and TRBJ2-7; D ambiguous. TRBV23-1 is given ORF status, its function remaining uncertain. V gave up 7 bases and J gave up 5 bases, with 12 bases separating them. This CDR3 has 12 amino acids. The CDR3 region is CASMVERHEQYF. CDR3 sequence (DNA): TGCGCCAGCATGGTTGAGCGACACGAGCAGTACTTC.

The V call is TRBV5-6, the J call TRBJ1-2; maybe TRBD1 (5 bases). Trimming removed 4 bases at V and 7 bases at J, with 17 bases between. CDR1 is SGHDT, CDR2 YYEEEE, per germline. There are 14 residues in the CDR3. This CDR3 is CASSLGHMVFGYTF. The CDR3 DNA sequence: TGTGCCAGCAGCCTAGGACACATGGTCTTTGGCTACACCTTC.

The rearrangement uses TRBV7-2 and TRBJ2-1; D gene unclear. The CDR3 is 13 amino acids. Germline V gene sequence: CDR1 SGHTA, CDR2 FQGNSA. The V and J ends lost 0 bases and 7 bases respectively, with 7 bases between them. The CDR3 region has the DNA TGTGCCAGCAGCTTAGCGCCAGCAAATGAGCAGTTCTTC. Protein sequence: CASSLAPANEQFF.

V usage is TRBV4-1 and J usage is TRBJ2-1; perhaps TRBD2 as D (5 bases). Trimming cost V 1 base and J 0 bases, with 7 bases left between them. The CDR3 runs to 15 residues. The germline gives CDR1 MGHRA, CDR2 YSYEKL. The CDR3 spells CASSQGGSSYNEQFF. The CDR3 DNA is TGCGCCAGCAGCCAAGGAGGGAGCTCCTACAATGAGCAGTTCTTC.

The chain joins TRBV7-2 to TRBJ2-7, with D unclear. The CDR3 runs to 14 residues. With 8 bases removed from V and 0 bases from J, the gap between germline ends came to 14 bases. CDR1 is SGHTA and CDR2 is FQGNSA in the germline V gene. As DNA, the CDR3 is TGTGCCAGCGCGCCGACTGTCGCCTCCTACGAGCAGTACTTC. It yields the protein CASAPTVASYEQYF.

V and J are TRBV28 and TRBJ1-5; D gene uncertain. Trimming stripped 5 bases from V and 4 bases from J, with 9 bases between. The CDR3 covers 13 residues. Germline loops: CDR1 MDHEN, CDR2 SYDVKM. Here the CDR3 reads CASSLQLNQPQHF. The CDR3 DNA reads as TGTGCCAGCAGTCTACAGCTTAATCAGCCCCAGCATTTT.

The chain is built from TRBV5-4 and TRBJ2-4; 8 bases are a match to TRBD2. Per germline, CDR1 SGHNT and CDR2 YYREEE (reference sequence). This CDR3 is 15 amino acids long. The V gene end was trimmed by 5 bases and the J gene end by 8 bases; junction bases not matched to a gene: 12. The CDR3 region is CASRQAGAPLDIQYF. The DNA of the CDR3 is TGTGCCAGCAGACAAGCGGGGGCCCCTCTGGACATTCAGTACTTC.

This rearrangement joins TRBV27 to TRBJ1-1; D is perhaps TRBD1 (6 bases). This CDR3 has 15 residues. Germline V gene sequence: CDR1 MNHEY, CDR2 SMNVEV (reference sequence). Between the trimmed V and J ends, which lost 1 base and 1 base, there was a span of 10 bases. The CDR3 here is CASSLLGGANTEAFF. DNA for the CDR3: TGTGCCAGCAGTTTATTAGGGGGGGCGAACACTGAAGCTTTCTTT.

This chain uses TRBV4-1 with TRBJ2-5, with D possibly being TRBD1 or TRBD2 (5 bases each). From germline, CDR1 is MGHRA and CDR2 YSYEKL. The CDR3 runs 14 residues. With 0 bases removed from V and 4 bases from J, the gap between germline ends came to 9 bases. The CDR3 DNA reads as TGCGCCAGCAGCCAAGAAGGGGACGGAGAGACCCAGTACTTC. Translated: CASSQEGDGETQYF.

The chain employs TRBV9 and TRBJ2-1, with D possibly matching TRBD2 (7 bases). The CDR3 loop spans 15 amino acids. Germline-derived CDR1 and CDR2 are SGDLS and YYNGEE. Trimming took off 6 bases at V and 4 bases at J, with 17 bases between the two ends. This chain's CDR3 is CASTRGGGFYNEQFF. The CDR3, as DNA: TGTGCCAGCACCCGGGGAGGGGGATTTTACAATGAGCAGTTCTTC.

The chain recombines TRBV5-1 with TRBJ1-2; 8 nucleotides agree with TRBD1. CDR1 is SGHRS, CDR2 YFSETQ, per germline. The junction had 10 bases not matched to a gene; V was cut back by 0 bases and J by 6 bases. The CDR3 sequence is 16 residues long. CDR3 amino acids: CASSLDNPGQGDGYTF. CDR3 nucleotide sequence: TGCGCCAGCAGCTTGGATAATCCTGGACAGGGTGATGGCTACACCTTC. Combining the CDR3 with reference TRBV5-1 and TRBJ1-2 gives the whole variable domain KAGVTQTPRYLIKTRGQQVTLSCSPISGHRSVSWYQQTPGQGLQFLFEYFSETQRNKGNFPGRFSGRQFSNSRSEMNVSTLELGDSALYLCASSLDNPGQGDGYTFGSGTRLTVV.

V usage is TRBV28 and J usage is TRBJ2-3, with D perhaps assigned TRBD1 or TRBD2 (6 bases each). V lost 4 bases and J 0 bases, leaving 14 bases between the germline ends. This CDR3 spans 16 amino acids. Germline assignment: CDR1 MDHEN and CDR2 SYDVKM. The CDR3 sequence: CASSYLGGPSTDTQYF. CDR3 bases: TGTGCCAGCAGTTATTTGGGGGGCCCAAGCACAGATACGCAGTATTTT.

The rearrangement uses TRBV25-1 and TRBJ1-4; possible D gene TRBD1, 6 bases. This CDR3 region has 13 residues. Germline CDR1 MGHDK, CDR2 SYGVNS. The V end was cut by 6 bases, the J end by 6 bases, with 11 bases between. In DNA, the CDR3 is TGTGCCAGCAGCTGGGGGCAGGATGAAAAACTGTTTTTT. Translation: CASSWGQDEKLFF.

The chain uses TRBV6-5 and TRBJ2-7; D is perhaps TRBD1 (6 bases). Germline loops: CDR1 MNHEY, CDR2 SVGAGI. Trimming removed 0 bases from V and 3 bases from J, with 9 bases in between. CDR3 length: 14 residues. CDR3 sequence (DNA): TGTGCCAGCAGTTACTCCTCAGGGGTCTACGAGCAGTACTTC. It yields the protein CASSYSSGVYEQYF.

The V gene is TRBV25-1, the J gene TRBJ2-7; possibly TRBD2 for D (5 bases). The CDR3 is 13 residues long. Looked up from germline, CDR1 is MGHDK and CDR2 is SYGVNS. Between the trimmed V and J ends, which lost 2 bases and 3 bases, there was a span of 8 bases. CDR3 sequence (DNA): TGTGCCAGCAGTGAAGAACGGGGCTACGAGCAGTACTTC. The encoded protein is CASSEERGYEQYF.

The rearrangement joins TRBV25-1 to TRBJ2-7; no reliable D call. Between the trimmed V and J ends, which lost 4 bases and 4 bases, there was a span of 8 bases. Looked up from germline, CDR1 is MGHDK and CDR2 is SYGVNS. The CDR3 totals 12 residues. The CDR3 here is CASSAVLYEQYF. In nucleotides, the CDR3 is TGTGCCAGCAGTGCGGTCCTGTACGAGCAGTACTTC.

The rearrangement joins TRBV5-6 to TRBJ2-7; D gene uncertain. Trimming shortened V by 0 bases and J by 6 bases, and 19 bases separated the two germline ends. Germline V CDR1 and CDR2: SGHDT, YYEEEE. The CDR3 has 16 residues. The CDR3 loop is CASSLGSAGARAEQYF. In DNA form, the CDR3 reads TGTGCCAGCAGCTTGGGGTCGGCAGGTGCAAGAGCCGAGCAGTACTTC.

The chain joins TRBV6-1 to TRBJ1-6, with D perhaps matching TRBD1 (5 bases). V shed 1 base and J shed 8 bases, with 21 bases lying between them. The CDR3 is made up of 18 amino acids. CDR1 is MNHNS, CDR2 SASEGT, per germline. As DNA, the CDR3 is TGTGCCAGCAGTGAAGTTCGAGGGAGGTCAGGGTGGTATTCACCCCTCCACTTT. Amino acids: CASSEVRGRSGWYSPLHF.

V gene TRBV18 combines with J gene TRBJ1-2; D ambiguous. The CDR3 consists of 15 residues. Per the germline V gene, CDR1 is KGHSH and CDR2 is LQKENI. V gave up 1 base and J gave up 8 bases, with 17 bases separating them. The CDR3 DNA is TGTGCCAGCTCACCACGACGGCAGATAGCAGTCGGCTACACCTTC. This sequence encodes CASSPRRQIAVGYTF.

This CDR3 reads CASSFRFSYEQYF. The CDR3 nucleotides read TGTGCCAGCAGTTTTCGGTTCTCCTACGAGCAGTACTTC. The chain is built from TRBV28 and TRBJ2-5; D unclear. The J call may be faulty, since TRBJ2-7 better matches the DNA end. The CDR3 has 13 amino acids. CDR1 and CDR2 from the germline V gene are MDHEN and SYDVKM.

The CDR3 region is CASSLAGTYETQYF. The CDR3 region has the DNA TGTGCCAGCAGCTTGGCCGGGACCTACGAGACCCAGTACTTC. This rearrangement joins TRBV5-6 to TRBJ2-5, with D perhaps assigned TRBD1 or TRBD2 (5 bases each). The CDR3 sequence is 14 residues long. Germline CDR1 SGHDT, CDR2 YYEEEE. Trimming cost V 0 bases and J 5 bases, with 11 bases left between them.

J is TRBJ2-1 and V is TRBV29-1; 9 bases line up with TRBD2. CDR1 is SQVTM, CDR2 ANQGSEA, per germline. Losses at the gene ends were 5 bases for V and 6 bases for J; bases not matched to a gene: 8. The CDR3 has 14 residues. The CDR3 loop is CSVRGGAFVNEQFF. In DNA form, the CDR3 reads TGCAGCGTTCGCGGGGGGGCCTTTGTCAATGAGCAGTTCTTC.

V gene TRBV7-8 combines with J gene TRBJ2-5; possible D gene TRBD1, 6 bases. The length of the CDR3 is 15 residues. Germline CDR1 and CDR2: SGHVS and FQNEAQ. V lost 5 bases and J 0 bases, leaving 13 bases between the germline ends. The DNA of the CDR3 is TGTGCCAGCAGCCCCATGGGGGCAGACCAAGAGACCCAGTACTTC. Its translation: CASSPMGADQETQYF.

The CDR3 here is CASSSDSSYEQYF. The CDR3 DNA follows: TGCGCCAGCAGCTCGGATAGCTCCTACGAGCAGTACTTC. V and J are TRBV4-1 and TRBJ2-7; D is ambiguous. Germline V lookup: CDR1 MGHRA, CDR2 YSYEKL. The CDR3 consists of 13 residues. The V gene lost 5 bases and the J gene lost 0 bases, with 8 bases spanning the gap.

This sequence joins TRBV4-1 and TRBJ1-1, with D maybe TRBD1 (6 bases). From germline, CDR1 is MGHRA and CDR2 YSYEKL. The germline V and J ends were trimmed by 8 bases and 4 bases, with 17 bases remaining between them. This CDR3 contains 14 residues. This CDR3 is CASVPFQGSTEAFF. DNA of the CDR3: TGCGCCAGCGTCCCATTTCAGGGGAGCACTGAAGCTTTCTTT.

This rearrangement joins TRBV28 to TRBJ2-7; 11 bases match TRBD1. Germline V lookup: CDR1 MDHEN, CDR2 SYDVKM. This CDR3 comprises 16 residues. Trimming at V came to 4 bases and at J to 5 bases, leaving 10 bases not matched to a gene. The CDR3 reads CASSSGRDRGIHEQYF. The CDR3 coding sequence is TGTGCCAGCAGTTCAGGTCGGGACAGGGGGATACACGAGCAGTACTTC.

The chain uses TRBV6-1 and TRBJ1-2; D gene unclear. Germline CDR1 and CDR2: MNHNS and SASEGT. V was shortened by 4 bases and J by 3 bases, with 9 bases between the two germline ends. The CDR3 runs 13 residues. Here the CDR3 DNA reads TGTGCCAGCAGTGTTGCAGTTGACTATGGCTACACCTTC. Translating gives CASSVAVDYGYTF.

This chain uses TRBV9 with TRBJ2-5; 13 bases are shared with TRBD2. CDR3 length equals 18 residues. With V trimmed by 2 bases and J by 0 bases, 7 bases remained unmatched. CDR1 is SGDLS and CDR2 is YYNGEE in the germline V gene. The DNA for the CDR3 is TGTGCCAGCAGCGTTGGGACTAGCGGGGTTAAGTACCAAGAGACCCAGTACTTC. Its translation: CASSVGTSGVKYQETQYF.